The 3 T cell receptor beta chains reported below all come from one sample, sequenced in a study of blood T cells in healthy people across ages. A second PCR of 7 to 11 cycles used a sample-barcoded 5' primer and a J-beta primer mix. TCRdb fed the 5' RACE reads into MiXCR, producing one record per CDR3 protein. The table includes about 640,000 distinct CDR3 sequences, roughly 53% detected once. Sequences were obtained from blood. The receptors were gathered from a man aged 55 to 70 in good health.

This chain links TRBV29-1 with TRBJ2-1; D not resolved. Trimming stripped 7 bases from V and 1 base from J, with 17 bases between. The CDR3 consists of 15 residues. CDR1 SQVTM and CDR2 ANQGSEA come from the germline V gene. CDR3 DNA sequence: TGCAGCGCCAGGCCCCCAGGCTCTTCCTACAATGAGCAGTTCTTC. Protein product: CSARPPGSSYNEQFF.

The chain has TRBV7-2 and TRBJ2-1; 7 bases map to TRBD2. The CDR3 has 16 amino acids. Germline loops: CDR1 SGHTA, CDR2 FQGNSA. V dropped 1 base and J dropped 5; count of bases not matched to a gene: 8. CDR3 region: CASSLVATSRNNEQFF. The CDR3 coding sequence is TGTGCCAGCAGCTTAGTTGCGACTAGCAGGAACAATGAGCAGTTCTTC.

This chain uses TRBV6-6 with TRBJ1-1, with 8 bases aligning to TRBD1. J gave up 1 base and V 5 bases, and 6 bases lay outside the gene matches. The CDR3 is 15 amino acids. Germline assignment: CDR1 MNHNY and CDR2 SVGAGI (reference sequence). The CDR3 DNA sequence: TGTGCCAGCAGTAACGACAGGGGACGGAACACTGAAGCTTTCTTT. This gives the protein CASSNDRGRNTEAFF.